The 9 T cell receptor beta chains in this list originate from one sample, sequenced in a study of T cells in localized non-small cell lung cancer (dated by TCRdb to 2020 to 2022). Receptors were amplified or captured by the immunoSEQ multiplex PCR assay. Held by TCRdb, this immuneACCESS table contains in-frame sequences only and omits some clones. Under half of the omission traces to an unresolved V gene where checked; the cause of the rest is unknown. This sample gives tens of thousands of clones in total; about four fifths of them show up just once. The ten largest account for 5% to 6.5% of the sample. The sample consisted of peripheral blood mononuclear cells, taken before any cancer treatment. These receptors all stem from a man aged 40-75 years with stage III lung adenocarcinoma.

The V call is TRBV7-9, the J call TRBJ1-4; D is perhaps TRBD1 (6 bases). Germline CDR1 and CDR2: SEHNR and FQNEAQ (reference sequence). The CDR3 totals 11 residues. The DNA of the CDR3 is TGTGCACTTGTCCAGGGGGAAAAACTGTTTTTT. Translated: CALVQGEKLFF.

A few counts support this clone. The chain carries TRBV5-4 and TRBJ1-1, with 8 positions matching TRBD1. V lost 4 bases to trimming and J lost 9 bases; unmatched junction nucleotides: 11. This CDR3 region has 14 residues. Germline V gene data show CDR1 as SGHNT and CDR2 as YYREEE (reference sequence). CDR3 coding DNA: TGTGCCAGCAGCCATCCCGCAGGGGGCGGGAAAGCTTTCTTT. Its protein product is CASSHPAGGGKAFF.

The CDR3 DNA is TGTGCCAGCAGTTTAGAGGGGGCCGGCTATGGCTACACCTTC. Its protein product is CASSLEGAGYGYTF. The chain combines TRBV28 with TRBJ1-2, with 7 bases identical to TRBD1. The trim removed 2 bases at V and 4 bases at J, leaving 4 bases unmatched. Germline-derived CDR1 and CDR2 are MDHEN and SYDVKM. There are 14 residues in the CDR3.

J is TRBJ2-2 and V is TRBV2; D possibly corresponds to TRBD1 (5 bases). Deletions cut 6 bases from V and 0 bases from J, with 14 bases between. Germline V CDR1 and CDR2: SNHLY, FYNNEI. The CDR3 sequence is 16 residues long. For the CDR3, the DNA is TGTGCCAGCAGCCGTACAGGACCCGCGAACACCGGGGAGCTGTTTTTT. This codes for CASSRTGPANTGELFF.

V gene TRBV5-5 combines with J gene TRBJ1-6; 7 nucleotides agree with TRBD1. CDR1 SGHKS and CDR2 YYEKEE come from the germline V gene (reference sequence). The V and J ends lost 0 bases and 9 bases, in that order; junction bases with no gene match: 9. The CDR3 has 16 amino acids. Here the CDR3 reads CASSLGGTEPRSPLHF. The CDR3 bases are TGTGCCAGCAGCTTGGGAGGGACAGAACCGCGTTCACCCCTCCACTTT.

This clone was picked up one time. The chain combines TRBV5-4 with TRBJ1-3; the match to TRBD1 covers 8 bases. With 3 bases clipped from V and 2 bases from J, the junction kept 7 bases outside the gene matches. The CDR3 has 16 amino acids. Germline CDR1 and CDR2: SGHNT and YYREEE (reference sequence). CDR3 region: CASSSPGQETGNTIYF. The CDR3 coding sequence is TGTGCCAGCAGCTCACCGGGACAGGAGACTGGAAACACCATATATTTT.

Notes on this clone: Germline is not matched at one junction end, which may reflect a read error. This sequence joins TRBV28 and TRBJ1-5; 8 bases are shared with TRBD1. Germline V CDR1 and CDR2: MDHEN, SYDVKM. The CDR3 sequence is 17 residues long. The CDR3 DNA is TGTGCCAGCAGGGGTATGGTCGGACAGGGAAGCACTCAGCCCCAGCATTTT. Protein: CASRGMVGQGSTQPQHF.

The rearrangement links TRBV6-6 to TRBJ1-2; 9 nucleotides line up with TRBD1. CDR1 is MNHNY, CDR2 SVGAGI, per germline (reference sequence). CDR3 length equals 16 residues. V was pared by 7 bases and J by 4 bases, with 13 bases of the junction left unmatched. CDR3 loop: CASKRDTGGPSYGYTF. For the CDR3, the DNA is TGTGCCAGCAAACGGGACACAGGGGGCCCCTCCTATGGCTACACCTTC.

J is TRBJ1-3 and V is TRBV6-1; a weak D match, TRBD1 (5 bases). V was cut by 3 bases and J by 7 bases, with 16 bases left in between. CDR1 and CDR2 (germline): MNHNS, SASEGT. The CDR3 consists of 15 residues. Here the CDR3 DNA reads TGTGCCAGCAGTGACCTCGGGGGGTACGGGAACACCATATATTTT. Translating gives CASSDLGGYGNTIYF.